The clone carrying this T cell receptor beta chain was counted only a few times. The sample originates from a study of early T cells in non-severe SARS-CoV-2 infection. TCRdb re-called the 5' RACE reads through MiXCR, storing one row per CDR3 protein. The sample carries tens of thousands of distinct CDR3 sequences, less than 15% recorded once. Germline CDR1 DFQATT, CDR2 SNEGSKA (reference sequence). V was shortened by 1 base and J by 6 bases, with 10 bases between the two germline ends. The CDR3 is 13 residues long. The V and J genes are TRBV20-1 and TRBJ2-1, with D possibly TRBD1 on 6 matching bases. This TCR derives from an adult who was a healthcare worker with PCR-confirmed SARS-CoV-2 infection or an uninfected control (not recorded which). Source material: whole blood. In DNA form, the CDR3 reads TGCAGTGCTAGAGGGGCAGGGGTCAATGAGCAGTTCTTC. It is translated as CSARGAGVNEQFF.